This TCR beta chain was documented in a study of graft-versus-host responses after intestinal transplantation. Across the whole study: Grafts were multivisceral, liver-intestinal, or isolated intestinal. Following induction with anti-thymocyte globulin, all recipients were given tacrolimus and steroids for around three years.

Study-wide findings and caveats: Recipient marrow harbored GvH clones, some of which surfaced first in ileum or blood.

CDR3 length: 16 residues. The junction had 13 bases not matched to a gene; V was cut back by 5 bases and J by 7 bases. CDR1 and CDR2 from the germline V gene are SEHNR and FQNEAQ (reference sequence). Comments on this clone: The antigen is unknown.

Repertoires were generated with immunoSEQ multiplex PCR, while TCRdb's copy carries only in-frame clones and drops some. The sample includes 35,000 to 45,000 clones, roughly nine tenths of them seen just once. The rearrangement uses TRBV7-9 and TRBJ2-3, with 9 positions matching TRBD2. The TCR comes from a human patient who received an intestinal transplant, so some T cells may come from the graft donor. The input for sequencing was PBMCs, taken just under 270 days after transplant. CDR3 nucleotides: TGTGCCAGCAGCCCCATTATAAGCGGGGGGATTTATACGCAGTATTTT. It translates to CASSPIISGGIYTQYF.